Listed below are T cell receptor beta chains from one sample, sequenced in a study of T cell responses to AZD1222 COVID-19 vaccine. TCRdb's table, derived via immunoSEQ multiplex PCR, lists solely in-frame clones and lacks some. The data show under 150,000 clones, approximately 93% seen once. Sequencing was performed on peripheral blood, taken on day 0 of AZD1222 vaccination. These receptor sequences come from an adult in good health. CDR3s include the opening cysteine and the closing phenylalanine or tryptophan. Each record gives: V gene, J gene, CDR3 protein.

V gene: TRBV6-6; J gene: TRBJ1-1; CDR3 protein: CASSQYTFSGLMNTEAFF
V gene: TRBV27; J gene: TRBJ2-7; CDR3 protein: CASRIDSWGSYEQYF
V gene: TRBV4-1; J gene: TRBJ1-2; CDR3 protein: CASSQGGPANYGYTF
V gene: TRBV12-3/TRBV12-4; J gene: TRBJ2-2; CDR3 protein: CASSLAGTGELFF
V gene: TRBV12-3/TRBV12-4; J gene: TRBJ2-2; CDR3 protein: CASSGTGAGELFF
V gene: TRBV30; J gene: TRBJ2-3; CDR3 protein: CAWRANTDTQYF
V gene: TRBV3-1/TRBV3-2; J gene: TRBJ2-5; CDR3 protein: CASSLGFAEETQYF
V gene: TRBV2; J gene: TRBJ1-1; CDR3 protein: CASRPRAGTEAFF
V gene: TRBV27; J gene: TRBJ1-1; CDR3 protein: CASSLWGQNTEAFF
V gene: TRBV6-5; J gene: TRBJ1-5; CDR3 protein: CASSYELGQPQHF
V gene: TRBV3-1/TRBV3-2; J gene: TRBJ1-2; CDR3 protein: CASSQRGGGMSGYTF
V gene: TRBV6-5; J gene: TRBJ1-2; CDR3 protein: CASSSAGTGNYGYTF
V gene: TRBV2; J gene: TRBJ2-3; CDR3 protein: CASSGLAGGSDTQYF
V gene: TRBV11-1; J gene: TRBJ1-2; CDR3 protein: CASSPTGFSGYTF
V gene: TRBV5-1; J gene: TRBJ1-1; CDR3 protein: CASSRDRRNEAFF
V gene: TRBV4-1; J gene: TRBJ2-5; CDR3 protein: CASSQEIWGRGQETQYF
V gene: TRBV30; J gene: TRBJ2-1; CDR3 protein: CAWSVQRTSGFSYNEQFF
V gene: TRBV18; J gene: TRBJ1-5; CDR3 protein: CASSPPSTGISGNQPQHF